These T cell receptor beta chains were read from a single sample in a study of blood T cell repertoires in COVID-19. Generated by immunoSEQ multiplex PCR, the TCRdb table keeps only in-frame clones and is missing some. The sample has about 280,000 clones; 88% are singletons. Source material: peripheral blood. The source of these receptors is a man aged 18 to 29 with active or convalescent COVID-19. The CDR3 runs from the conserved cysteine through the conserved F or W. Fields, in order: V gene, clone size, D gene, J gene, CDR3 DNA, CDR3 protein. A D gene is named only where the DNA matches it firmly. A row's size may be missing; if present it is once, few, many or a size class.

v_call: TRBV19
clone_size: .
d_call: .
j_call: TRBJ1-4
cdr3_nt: TGTGCCAGTAGTACTCGGGGACATCGGGATGCAACTAATGAAAAACTGTTTTTT
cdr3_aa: CASSTRGHRDATNEKLFF

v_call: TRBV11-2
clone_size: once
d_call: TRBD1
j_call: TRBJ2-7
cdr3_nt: TGTGCCAGCAGCTTAGAACTACAGGGGCCCCAACCCTACGAGCAGTACTTC
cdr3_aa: CASSLELQGPQPYEQYF

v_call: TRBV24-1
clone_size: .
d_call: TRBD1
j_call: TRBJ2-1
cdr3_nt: TGTGCCACCAGTGCTTGGACAGGGCGTAAGTTCTTC
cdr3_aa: CATSAWTGRKFF

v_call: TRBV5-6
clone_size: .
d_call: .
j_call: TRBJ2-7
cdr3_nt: TGTGCCAGCAGATCTGGCTCTAGCTACGAGCAGTACTTC
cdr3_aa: CASRSGSSYEQYF

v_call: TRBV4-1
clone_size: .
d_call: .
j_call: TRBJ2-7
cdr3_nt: TGCGCCAGCAGCCCGTTACAGGGCGCCTACGAGCAGTACTTC
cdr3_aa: CASSPLQGAYEQYF

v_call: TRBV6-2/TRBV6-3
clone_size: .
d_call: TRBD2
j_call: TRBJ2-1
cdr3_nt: TGTGCCAGCAGTTACCGGGGGGGCCTGAATGAGCAGTTCTTC
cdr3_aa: CASSYRGGLNEQFF

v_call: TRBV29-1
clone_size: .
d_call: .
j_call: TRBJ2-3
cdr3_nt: TGCAGCGTTGACGACGGGGTTCGCACAGATACGCAGTATTTT
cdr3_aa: CSVDDGVRTDTQYF

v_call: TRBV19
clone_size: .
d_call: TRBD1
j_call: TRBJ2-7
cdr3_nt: TGTGCCAGTAGTCCAGATCCGTTCGGGGACAGGGGAGAGGTCGAGCAGTACTTC
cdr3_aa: CASSPDPFGDRGEVEQYF

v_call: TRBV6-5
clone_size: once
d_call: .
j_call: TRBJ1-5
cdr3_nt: TGTGCCAGCAAACCGGGGAGCAATCAGCCCCAGCATTTT
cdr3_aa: CASKPGSNQPQHF

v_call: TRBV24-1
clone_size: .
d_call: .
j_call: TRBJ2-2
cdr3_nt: TGTGCCACCAGTCCCGGTGACGGGGAGCTGTTTTTT
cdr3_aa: CATSPGDGELFF

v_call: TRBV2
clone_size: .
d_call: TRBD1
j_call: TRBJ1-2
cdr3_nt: TGTGCCAGCAATGGACAGGGGGCGCGTGGCTACACCTTC
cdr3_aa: CASNGQGARGYTF

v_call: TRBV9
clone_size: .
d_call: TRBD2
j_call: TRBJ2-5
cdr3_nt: TGTGCCAGCAGCGGTAGCGGGGGGGGAGAGACCCAGTACTTC
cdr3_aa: CASSGSGGGETQYF

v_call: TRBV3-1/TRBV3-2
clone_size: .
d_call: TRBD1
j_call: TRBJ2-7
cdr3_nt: TGTGCCAGCAGCCAGGGACAGGCCCCAGGGGTTGAGCAGTACTTC
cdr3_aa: CASSQGQAPGVEQYF

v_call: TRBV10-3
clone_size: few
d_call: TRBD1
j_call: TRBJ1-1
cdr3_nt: TGTGCCAGTTCCGGGACAGGGGAAGGGGGCACTGAAGCTTTCTTT
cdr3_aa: CASSGTGEGGTEAFF

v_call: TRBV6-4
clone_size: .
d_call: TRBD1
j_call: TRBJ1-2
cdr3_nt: TGTGCCAGCAGTCCAGGGGGGACATCCTATGGCTACACCTTC
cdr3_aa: CASSPGGTSYGYTF

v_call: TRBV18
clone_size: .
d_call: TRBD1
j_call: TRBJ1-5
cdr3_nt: TGTGCCAGCTCACCGGGACAGGACGGGGGGCCCCAGCATTTT
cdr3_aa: CASSPGQDGGPQHF

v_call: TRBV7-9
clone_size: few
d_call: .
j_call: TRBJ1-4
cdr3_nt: TGTGCCAGCAGCGAGCAGGGTCGGCCTAATGAAAAACTGTTTTTT
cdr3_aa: CASSEQGRPNEKLFF

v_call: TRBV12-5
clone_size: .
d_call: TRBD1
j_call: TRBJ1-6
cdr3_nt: TGTGCTAGTGCCCTAGGGGACAGCTATAATTCACCCCTCCACTTT
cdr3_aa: CASALGDSYNSPLHF

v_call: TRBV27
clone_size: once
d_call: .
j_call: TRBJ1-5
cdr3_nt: TGTGCCAGCAGTTTATCACAGGGCAATCAGCCCCAGCATTTT
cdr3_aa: CASSLSQGNQPQHF

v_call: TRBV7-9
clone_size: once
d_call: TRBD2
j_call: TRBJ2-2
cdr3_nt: TGTGCCAGCAGCTTACCCACTAGCGGGGGGGCCTCCGGGGAGCTGTTTTTT
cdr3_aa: CASSLPTSGGASGELFF

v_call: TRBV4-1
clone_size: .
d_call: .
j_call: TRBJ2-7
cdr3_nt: TGCGCCAGCAGCCTAACAGGTTCCCCCTACGAGCAGTACTTC
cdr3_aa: CASSLTGSPYEQYF

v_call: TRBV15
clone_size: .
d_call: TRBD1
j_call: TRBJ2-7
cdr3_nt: TGTGCCACCAGCAGTTCTAGGACAGGGGGGGCCTACGAGCAGTACTTC
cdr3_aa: CATSSSRTGGAYEQYF

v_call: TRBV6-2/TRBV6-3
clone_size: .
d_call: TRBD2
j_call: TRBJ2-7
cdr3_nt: TGTGCCAGCAGTTACCCCCTGAGCGGGGGAACCTACGAGCAGTACTTC
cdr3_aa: CASSYPLSGGTYEQYF

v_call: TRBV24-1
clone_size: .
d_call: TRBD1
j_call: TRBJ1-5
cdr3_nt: TGTGCCACCAGTGATTTGGAGGACAGGGACTTTAGCAATCAGCCCCAGCATTTT
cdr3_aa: CATSDLEDRDFSNQPQHF